This is a list of T cell receptor beta chains from one sample in a study of blood T cell repertoires in COVID-19. Repertoires were generated with immunoSEQ multiplex PCR, while TCRdb's copy carries only in-frame clones and drops some. The sample holds 110,000 or so clones, over 80% seen once. Sequenced: peripheral blood. The receptors originated from a woman between 65 and 79 years old with acute or convalescent COVID-19. Each CDR3 is given with its conserved first and last residue. The D gene is left open where the match is weak. Size values are once, few and many counts, or a class for expanded clones, and some rows have none.

>.|TRBV27|TRBD2|TRBJ2-3
TGTGCCAGCAGTTTATCGTATATAGCGGGAGCAGATACGCAGTATTTT
CASSLSYIAGADTQYF
>.|TRBV19|TRBD2|TRBJ2-3
TGTGCCAGTAGGGTAGCGGGAGCAGATACGCAGTATTTT
CASRVAGADTQYF
>.|TRBV3-1/TRBV3-2|TRBD1|TRBJ1-1
TGTGCCAGCAGCCAAGATAGACAGGGACGCGTAGGAGCTTTCTTT
CASSQDRQGRVGAFF
>.|TRBV6-2/TRBV6-3|TRBD1|TRBJ1-1
TGTGCCAGCAGCCCGTGGCGCAGGGTAGGGGGCGGGACTGAAGCTTTCTTT
CASSPWRRVGGGTEAFF
>.|TRBV30|TRBD1|TRBJ1-3
TGTGCCTGGAGTGTACAGGGGCCAAACACCATATATTTT
CAWSVQGPNTIYF
>.|TRBV28|.|TRBJ1-1
TGTGCCAGCACCAGGGGCACTTGGAACACTGAAGCTTTCTTT
CASTRGTWNTEAFF
>.|TRBV5-1|.|TRBJ2-3
TGCGCCAGCAGCAAAACGGAGAGCACAGATACGCAGTATTTT
CASSKTESTDTQYF
>.|TRBV5-1|.|TRBJ2-2
TGCGCCAGCAGCGGGGGAGGTAGCGGTAACACCGGGGAGCTGTTTTTT
CASSGGGSGNTGELFF
>.|TRBV3-1/TRBV3-2|TRBD1|TRBJ1-1
TGTGCCAGCAGCCAAGATCTCTGGCCGACAGGGCTGAACACTGAAGCTTTCTTT
CASSQDLWPTGLNTEAFF
>few|TRBV6-1|TRBD1|TRBJ1-2
TGTGCCAGCAGTGAAGGACAGGGGAGAGGCTACACCTTC
CASSEGQGRGYTF
>.|TRBV5-1|.|TRBJ1-1
TGCGCCAGCAGCTTTTCCGGGGTCAGTAACACTGAAGCTTTCTTT
CASSFSGVSNTEAFF
>.|TRBV6-5|.|TRBJ1-6
TGTGCCAGCACTAACAGGTGGACGGCTGGTTCACCCCTCCACTTT
CASTNRWTAGSPLHF
>.|TRBV30|TRBD2|TRBJ2-7
TGTGCCTGGAGCTTCACTAGCGGGAGGGTTTGGAGCTCCTACGAGCAGTACTTC
CAWSFTSGRVWSSYEQYF
>.|TRBV28|.|TRBJ1-5
TGTGCCAGCAGCCCCCCTGGAGGTGGCAATCAGCCCCAGCATTTT
CASSPPGGGNQPQHF
>.|TRBV7-9|.|TRBJ1-1
TGTGCCAGCAGCGTAGGACTACTTACGAGCATGAACACTGAAGCTTTCTTT
CASSVGLLTSMNTEAFF
>.|TRBV7-2|.|TRBJ1-5
TGTGCCAGCAGCGCCCAGGGTGGGGGCAATCAGCCCCAGCATTTT
CASSAQGGGNQPQHF
>.|TRBV19|.|TRBJ1-5
TGTGCCAGTAGTGCCCACTCCGATTATCAGCCCCAGCATTTT
CASSAHSDYQPQHF
>.|TRBV7-2|.|TRBJ1-6
TGTGCCAGCAGCTTAAGGCAGGGGAATAATTCACCCCTCCACTTT
CASSLRQGNNSPLHF
>.|TRBV18|.|TRBJ2-6
TGTGCCAGCTCACCACTGACAGGGACTTCTTCTGGGGCCAACGTCCTGACTTTC
CASSPLTGTSSGANVLTF
>once|TRBV4-3|.|TRBJ1-3
TGCGCCAGCAGCCAAGATACAGGGTTCTCTGGAAACACCATATATTTT
CASSQDTGFSGNTIYF
>.|TRBV14|TRBD2|TRBJ2-7
TGTGCCAGCAGCCAACCCGGGACTACGGGAGCTGGCGAGCAGTACTTC
CASSQPGTTGAGEQYF
>.|TRBV2|.|TRBJ2-2
TGTGCCAGCACCGAGACTCCGAACACCGGGGAGCTGTTTTTT
CASTETPNTGELFF